The 30 T cell receptor beta chains in this list originate from one sample, sequenced in a study of blood T cells in healthy people across ages (dated by TCRdb to between 2015 and 2017). Library generation was performed with 5' RACE. Sequencing took place on an Illumina HiSeq 2500. A second roughly 7 to 11 cycle PCR used a sample-barcoded 5' primer and a J-beta primer mix. TCRdb handled the public reads itself, with Q25 trimming in fastp and clone calling in MiXCR, and kept productive beta chains. Here each entry gathers all rows of one CDR3 protein and keeps the most common genes and DNA. This sample gives around 1,000,000 distinct CDR3 sequences in total; 25% of them show up just once. Together, the top ten hold about 0.72% of the sample. The same data also contributed to another study, on T cells of mothers and their children.

Source material: blood. The receptors derive from a girl aged 2 to 10 in good health.

J is TRBJ2-5 and V is TRBV7-6; D unresolved. Trimming took 2 bases from V and 5 from J, leaving 9 bases between them. Germline CDR1 is SGHVS and CDR2 is FNYEAQ. The CDR3 is 13 amino acids. In DNA form, the CDR3 reads TGTGCCAGCAGCTTAACGGAAGGCGAGACCCAGTACTTC. It codes for CASSLTEGETQYF. Full variable domain (outside the CDR3, taken from reference TRBV7-6 and TRBJ2-5): GAGVSQSPRYKVTKRGQDVALRCDPISGHVSLYWYRQALGQGPEFLTYFNYEAQQDKSGLPNDRFSAERPEGSISTLTIQRTEQRDSAMYRCASSLTEGETQYFGPGTRLLVL.

V and J are TRBV5-1 and TRBJ2-5; D may correspond to TRBD1 or TRBD2 (5 bases each). The last part of the DNA fits TRBJ2-7 better; the J call may be wrong. The CDR3 contains 14 residues. Germline-derived CDR1 and CDR2 are SGHRS and YFSETQ. This chain's CDR3 is CASSLGPGLDEQYF. Written as DNA, the CDR3 is TGCGCCAGCAGCTTGGGTCCGGGGCTGGACGAGCAGTACTTC.

To note about this clonotype: The junction departs from germline at one end; a sequencing error may be responsible. The chain recombines TRBV7-7 with TRBJ2-5; D uncertain. The germline gives CDR1 SSHAT, CDR2 FNYEAQ (reference sequence). The CDR3 has 14 residues. CDR3 nucleotides: TGTGCTAGCAGCTTAGACGGAATGAGAGAGACCCAGTACTTC. Its translation is CASSLDGMRETQYF.

Of note for this clonotype: The junction does not match germline at one end; this may be a read error. The chain carries TRBV7-9 and TRBJ1-3; D possibly corresponds to TRBD1 (6 bases). The CDR3 covers 15 residues. CDR1 SEHNR and CDR2 FQNEAQ come from the germline V gene (reference sequence). The CDR3 spells CASSSGQISGNTIYF. CDR3 sequence (DNA): TGTGCCAGCAGCTCGGGACAAATCTCTGGAAACACTATATATTTT.

This clonotype was recorded many times. CDR3 amino acids: CASSLALTEAFF. In DNA form, the CDR3 reads TGTGCCAGCAGCTTAGCGCTCACTGAAGCTTTCTTT. The chain is built from TRBV7-9 and TRBJ1-1; no clear D gene. Germline V CDR1 and CDR2: SEHNR, FQNEAQ (reference sequence). The CDR3 runs to 12 residues. V was clipped by 0 bases and J by 4 bases, with 3 bases between them.

This chain links TRBV2 with TRBJ2-1, with TRBD2 matching 16 bases. Germline values: CDR1 SNHLY, CDR2 FYNNEI. V lost 6 bases to trimming and J lost 4 bases; unmatched junction nucleotides: 6. This CDR3 is 17 amino acids long. CDR3 sequence reads: CASRGLAGGPRYNEQFF. CDR3 sequence (DNA): TGTGCCAGCAGGGGACTAGCGGGAGGGCCGCGGTACAATGAGCAGTTCTTC. The entire variable domain, with the rest obtained from reference TRBV2 and TRBJ2-1, is as follows: EPEVTQTPSHQVTQMGQEVILRCVPISNHLYFYWYRQILGQKVEFLVSFYNNEISEKSEIFDDQFSVERPDGSNFTLKIRSTKLEDSAMYFCASRGLAGGPRYNEQFFGPGTRLTVL.

This clonotype was seen only a few times. The chain has TRBV29-1 and TRBJ2-5; D might be TRBD1 (6 bases). Germline-derived CDR1 and CDR2 are SQVTM and ANQGSEA. The CDR3 loop spans 14 amino acids. Trimming cost V 6 bases and J 1 base, with 15 bases left between them. CDR3 protein: CSVRRVGGQETQYF. In DNA, the CDR3 is TGCAGCGTACGCAGGGTAGGGGGCCAAGAGACCCAGTACTTC.

The chain is built from TRBV29-1 and TRBJ1-1; D is unclear. This CDR3 has 10 residues. Trimming cost V 2 bases and J 11 bases, with 9 bases left between them. Germline CDR1 SQVTM, CDR2 ANQGSEA. Here the CDR3 DNA reads TGCAGCGTTGAATTCAACGGGGCTTTCTTT. It is translated as CSVEFNGAFF.

This sequence joins TRBV28 and TRBJ1-1, with D unclear. Per the germline V gene, CDR1 is MDHEN and CDR2 is SYDVKM. Trimming stripped 2 bases from V and 4 bases from J, with 14 bases between. The CDR3 extends over 15 amino acids. This chain's CDR3 is CASSLRILRFTEAFF. CDR3 DNA sequence: TGTGCCAGCAGTTTACGTATATTGCGATTCACTGAAGCTTTCTTT.

V and J are TRBV12-3 or TRBV12-4 and TRBJ2-2, with unresolved D. Trimming took 4 bases from V and 1 from J, leaving 10 bases between them. This CDR3 has 15 amino acids. CDR3 amino acids: CASSYAQLNTGELFF. The CDR3 DNA follows: TGTGCCAGCAGTTACGCACAGCTGAACACCGGGGAGCTGTTTTTT.

The J gene is TRBJ1-6, the V gene TRBV13; 8 bases align to TRBD1. This CDR3 has 14 amino acids. Looked up from germline, CDR1 is PRHDT and CDR2 is FYEKMQ (reference sequence). Trimming took 5 bases from V and 10 from J; bases not matched to a gene: 7. The CDR3 bases are TGTGCCAGCAGCGCCGGACAGGGTTCATCACCCCTCCACTTT. Encoded protein: CASSAGQGSSPLHF.

The table lists this clonotype with a count of one. This sequence joins TRBV20-1 and TRBJ1-6; 7 positions match TRBD1. The germline V gene has CDR1 DFQATT and CDR2 SNEGSKA (reference sequence). There are 17 residues in the CDR3. Trimming took 3 bases from V and 0 from J; bases not matched to a gene: 8. The CDR3 DNA reads as TGCAGTGCTAGGTCCTCGACAGGGAACTCCTATAATTCACCCCTCCACTTT. Its protein product is CSARSSTGNSYNSPLHF.

The V gene is TRBV6-6, the J gene TRBJ2-1; D may be TRBD2 (5 bases). V lost 8 bases and J 6 bases, leaving 11 bases between the germline ends. Per germline, CDR1 MNHNY and CDR2 SVGAGI (reference sequence). The CDR3 has 12 amino acids. As DNA, the CDR3 is TGTGCCAGCTTCCTAGCTTTCAATGAGCAGTTCTTC. Protein product: CASFLAFNEQFF.

This clonotype showed up many times. The chain employs TRBV11-2 and TRBJ2-5; 7 bases match TRBD2. Germline V lookup: CDR1 SGHAT, CDR2 FQNNGV. CDR3 length: 14 amino acids. The ends lost 4 bases at V and 5 bases at J; junction bases unmatched: 7. CDR3 sequence: CASSSGRLKETQYF. In DNA, the CDR3 is TGTGCCAGCAGCTCCGGGAGGTTGAAGGAGACCCAGTACTTC. Full variable domain (missing parts from reference TRBV11-2 and TRBJ2-5): EAGVAQSPRYKIIEKRQSVAFWCNPISGHATLYWYQQILGQGPKLLIQFQNNGVVDDSQLPKDRFSAERLKGVDSTLKIQPAKLEDSAVYLCASSSGRLKETQYFGPGTRLLVL.

Remarks on this clonotype: Likely a read error: the CDR3 ends without its conserved phenylalanine or tryptophan. This chain uses TRBV19 with TRBJ1-2; 8 nucleotides match TRBD1. Trimming took 5 bases from V and 3 from J; bases not matched to a gene: 5. The CDR3 runs to 14 residues. Per the germline V gene, CDR1 is LNHDA and CDR2 is SQIVND (reference sequence). The CDR3 DNA reads TGTGCCAGTAGTCTGGGACAGGTTCACTATGGCTACACCCTC. This sequence encodes CASSLGQVHYGYTL.

The chain links TRBV11-3 to TRBJ1-1; D is possibly TRBD1 (6 bases). The CDR3 spans 15 residues. V was pared by 5 bases and J by 6 bases, with 19 bases between. Per the germline V gene, CDR1 is SGHNT and CDR2 is YENEEA. CDR3: CASSRTSGVIPEAFF. CDR3 DNA sequence: TGTGCCAGCAGCCGTACTTCAGGGGTGATCCCTGAAGCTTTCTTT.

This clonotype was counted a few times. The DNA for the CDR3 is TGTGCCAGCAGTTTAGTGGGGGGAGTCTCCTACGAGCAGTACTTC. Its translation is CASSLVGGVSYEQYF. The rearrangement joins TRBV28 to TRBJ2-7; TRBD2 is a possible D gene (6 bases). The CDR3 is 15 amino acids. Germline-derived CDR1 and CDR2 are MDHEN and SYDVKM. Trimming pared 2 bases from V and 0 bases from J, leaving 11 bases between.

This clonotype was detected only a few times. V gene TRBV20-1 combines with J gene TRBJ2-5; a possible D gene is TRBD2 (6 bases). CDR3 size: 13 residues. CDR1 and CDR2 (germline): DFQATT, SNEGSKA (reference sequence). Trimming removed 3 bases from V and 5 bases from J, with 13 bases in between. The CDR3 is CSARGGGVETQYF. The CDR3 DNA reads as TGCAGTGCTAGGGGCGGCGGGGTGGAGACCCAGTACTTC.

This chain uses TRBV4-2 with TRBJ1-2, with TRBD1 identical over 9 bases. The ends lost 0 bases at V and 8 bases at J; junction bases unmatched: 7. Germline lookup yields CDR1 LGHNA and CDR2 YNFKEQ. The CDR3 spans 15 residues. In DNA, the CDR3 is TGTGCCAGCAGCCAAGAAGCGGGACAGGGAGACGGCTACACCTTC. It encodes CASSQEAGQGDGYTF.

V usage is TRBV7-2 and J usage is TRBJ2-5; D uncertain. Looked up from germline, CDR1 is SGHTA and CDR2 is FQGNSA. V was trimmed by 3 bases and J by 0 bases, leaving 11 bases between them. The CDR3 extends over 15 amino acids. CDR3 nucleotides: TGTGCCAGCAGCTTGTCCACGGCAGACCAAGAGACCCAGTACTTC. This translates into CASSLSTADQETQYF.

This clonotype appeared a few times. The V gene is TRBV4-2, the J gene TRBJ2-1, with a weak D call TRBD2 (6 bases). The J call may not be correct, given that the DNA end is closer to TRBJ2-7. From germline, CDR1 is LGHNA and CDR2 YNFKEQ. This CDR3 is 12 amino acids long. Here the CDR3 DNA reads TGTGCCGCGGCTAGCGAGACCTACGAGCAGTACTTC. Amino acid sequence: CAAASETYEQYF.

The chain has TRBV29-1 and TRBJ2-2; 9 nucleotides agree with TRBD1. Germline loops: CDR1 SQVTM, CDR2 ANQGSEA. The length of the CDR3 is 13 residues. The CDR3 nucleotides are TGCGTGGGACAGGGTGGGGACACCGGGGAGCTGTTTTTT. Amino acid sequence: CVGQGGDTGELFF.

In this sample, this clonotype turned up a few times. The chain combines TRBV12-3 or TRBV12-4 with TRBJ2-3; a possible D gene is TRBD2 (6 bases). CDR3 size: 15 residues. Trimming pared 6 bases from V and 10 bases from J, leaving 23 bases between. The CDR3 loop is CASSPSNSAGKAQYF. DNA of the CDR3: TGTGCCAGCAGCCCCTCTAACTCGGCGGGGAAAGCGCAGTATTTT.

This clonotype appeared a few times. The J gene is TRBJ2-5, the V gene TRBV11-3, with D perhaps assigned TRBD1 or TRBD2 (5 bases each). The J call may be wrong; the DNA end is better matched by TRBJ2-7. The CDR3 covers 12 residues. Germline CDR1 is SGHNT and CDR2 is YENEEA. Here the CDR3 DNA reads TGTGCCAGCAGCTCCTCGGGACACGAGCAGTACTTC. Its protein product is CASSSSGHEQYF.

This chain links TRBV2 with TRBJ2-5; the match to TRBD2 covers 9 bases. CDR1 is SNHLY, CDR2 FYNNEI, per germline. V dropped 7 bases and J dropped 5; count of bases not matched to a gene: 8. The CDR3 has 14 residues. Here the CDR3 reads CASIEREVGETQYF. The CDR3 DNA is TGTGCCAGCATCGAGCGGGAGGTAGGGGAGACCCAGTACTTC.

CDR3 coding DNA: TGCAGCGTTGGTCGTCAGTCCACAGATACGCAGTATTTT. Translating gives CSVGRQSTDTQYF. The chain combines TRBV29-1 with TRBJ2-3; no firm D call. This CDR3 comprises 13 residues. Germline values: CDR1 SQVTM, CDR2 ANQGSEA. Between the trimmed V and J ends, which lost 4 bases and 2 bases, there was a span of 10 bases.

V gene TRBV20-1 combines with J gene TRBJ2-7; 8 nucleotides agree with TRBD2. The V gene's germline CDR1 is DFQATT and CDR2 SNEGSKA (reference sequence). V shed 0 bases, J shed 0 bases, and the junction held 10 bases outside the gene matches. This CDR3 is built from 17 residues. CDR3 residues: CSARESSGRTHSYEQYF. Written as DNA, the CDR3 is TGCAGTGCTAGAGAATCTAGCGGGCGGACCCACTCCTACGAGCAGTACTTC.

This clonotype was counted a few times. The chain uses TRBV2 and TRBJ2-3; 15 bases line up with TRBD2. Trimming removed 10 bases from V and 9 bases from J; junction bases left unmatched: 11. Germline values: CDR1 SNHLY, CDR2 FYNNEI. CDR3 length: 15 residues. The CDR3 region is CATGLAGGPGGTQYF. Written as DNA, the CDR3 is TGTGCCACGGGACTAGCGGGAGGCCCCGGAGGGACGCAGTATTTT.

The genes are TRBV11-1 and TRBJ2-1; D perhaps matches TRBD2 (6 bases). Per the germline V gene, CDR1 is SGHAT and CDR2 is FQDESV (reference sequence). The CDR3 sequence is 15 residues long. V lost 5 bases and J 0 bases, leaving 11 bases between the germline ends. CDR3 DNA sequence: TGTGCCAGCAGCCGTGCGACTAGCTCCTACAATGAGCAGTTCTTC. Translating gives CASSRATSSYNEQFF.

The sample holds a few counts of this clonotype. One end of the junction does not line up with germline, which may come from a read error. The CDR3 reads CAGSEARTGIVGYTF. The CDR3 nucleotides read TGTGCCGGCAGTGAAGCACGGACAGGGATCGTTGGCTACACCTTC. The chain recombines TRBV2 with TRBJ1-2; 8 nucleotides match TRBD1. Looked up from germline, CDR1 is SNHLY and CDR2 is FYNNEI. The CDR3 has 15 residues.